Below, 20 T cell receptor beta chains from the same sample are listed, as sequenced in a study of blood T cell repertoires in COVID-19. Profiled with immunoSEQ multiplex PCR; TCRdb holds only in-frame clones, not every one. The sample lists 75,000 to 100,000 clones, around nine tenths occurring once. The sequencing sample was made of peripheral blood. The source is a man between 60 and 70 years old with acute or convalescent COVID-19.

The genes are TRBV19 and TRBJ2-3; a possible D gene is TRBD2 (6 bases). Germline V gene data show CDR1 as LNHDA and CDR2 as SQIVND (reference sequence). This CDR3 has 14 residues. Trimming removed 5 bases at V and 2 bases at J, with 11 bases between. The CDR3 nucleotides are TGTGCCAGTAGTCAGACTAGAGTCACAGATACGCAGTATTTT. It is translated as CASSQTRVTDTQYF.

The V call is TRBV29-1, the J call TRBJ2-7, with 8 bases fitting TRBD1. The germline CDR1 and CDR2 sequences are SQVTM and ANQGSEA. CDR3 length: 13 residues. The trim removed 6 bases at V and 3 bases at J, leaving 7 bases unmatched. The CDR3 bases are TGCAGCGTCCTAATGGACAGGGACTACGAGCAGTACTTC. Translation gives CSVLMDRDYEQYF.

This chain uses TRBV5-1 with TRBJ2-2; a possible D gene is TRBD1 (5 bases). CDR1 is SGHRS, CDR2 YFSETQ, per germline. This CDR3 region has 14 residues. Deletions cut 0 bases from V and 3 bases from J, with 6 bases between. The CDR3 sequence: CASSLAGYTGELFF. The CDR3 coding sequence is TGCGCCAGCAGCTTGGCAGGGTACACCGGGGAGCTGTTTTTT. Looking up the rest from reference TRBV5-1 and TRBJ2-2 gives the full variable domain: KAGVTQTPRYLIKTRGQQVTLSCSPISGHRSVSWYQQTPGQGLQFLFEYFSETQRNKGNFPGRFSGRQFSNSRSEMNVSTLELGDSALYLCASSLAGYTGELFFGEGSRLTVL.

The V gene is TRBV9, the J gene TRBJ2-7, with 8 bases that match TRBD1. V shed 3 bases, J shed 0 bases, and the junction held 5 bases outside the gene matches. CDR1 SGDLS and CDR2 YYNGEE come from the germline V gene. The CDR3 runs 15 residues. CDR3 residues: CASSAGQGISYEQYF. The DNA of the CDR3 is TGTGCCAGCAGCGCCGGACAGGGAATCTCCTACGAGCAGTACTTC.

This chain connects TRBV6-1 to TRBJ2-2; no clear D gene. The V end lost 2 bases, the J end lost 1 base, and 11 bases lay between the germline ends. CDR1 is MNHNS and CDR2 is SASEGT in the germline V gene. There are 16 residues in the CDR3. The chain's CDR3 is CASSEFILGNTGELFF. The CDR3 DNA reads as TGTGCCAGCAGTGAATTCATCCTAGGGAACACCGGGGAGCTGTTTTTT.

This sequence joins TRBV13 and TRBJ2-3; D is possibly TRBD2 (6 bases). With 0 bases removed from V and 2 bases from J, the gap between germline ends came to 12 bases. Germline lookup yields CDR1 PRHDT and CDR2 FYEKMQ (reference sequence). The length of the CDR3 is 16 residues. This CDR3 is CASSLGLAQVTDTQYF. The CDR3 DNA reads as TGTGCCAGCAGCTTAGGGCTAGCGCAAGTCACAGATACGCAGTATTTT.

This rearrangement joins TRBV5-4 to TRBJ2-1; 7 bases map to TRBD1. Trimming at V came to 5 bases and at J to 6 bases, leaving 8 bases not matched to a gene. Germline V gene sequence: CDR1 SGHNT, CDR2 YYREEE (reference sequence). The CDR3 sequence is 14 residues long. The chain's CDR3 is CASRYATGANEQFF. The CDR3 region has the DNA TGTGCCAGCAGGTATGCAACAGGGGCCAATGAGCAGTTCTTC.

The chain recombines TRBV18 with TRBJ1-1; no clear D. The length of the CDR3 is 18 residues. Germline V gene sequence: CDR1 KGHSH, CDR2 LQKENI. Trimming took 1 base from V and 2 from J, leaving 20 bases between them. CDR3: CASSPLPFEVAINTEAFF. The DNA for the CDR3 is TGTGCCAGCTCACCACTCCCCTTCGAGGTGGCGATTAACACTGAAGCTTTCTTT.

The V call is TRBV5-1, the J call TRBJ2-1, with 8 bases fitting TRBD2. Per the germline V gene, CDR1 is SGHRS and CDR2 is YFSETQ. Trimming cost V 3 bases and J 1 base; bases outside gene matches: 6. This CDR3 region has 16 residues. The chain's CDR3 is CASSSNSGVSYNEQFF. As DNA, the CDR3 is TGCGCCAGCAGCTCAAATAGCGGGGTTTCCTACAATGAGCAGTTCTTC.

This chain uses TRBV4-2 with TRBJ2-3; D may be TRBD2 (7 bases). CDR1 is LGHNA, CDR2 YNFKEQ, per germline. CDR3 length equals 17 residues. V was trimmed by 4 bases and J by 0 bases, leaving 17 bases between them. The CDR3 protein is CASSREGGGRSTDTQYF. CDR3 sequence (DNA): TGTGCCAGCAGCCGGGAAGGGGGGGGCCGAAGCACAGATACGCAGTATTTT.

This clone was detected once. The rearrangement links TRBV19 to TRBJ1-2; tentatively, D is TRBD1 (6 bases). Trimming removed 5 bases from V and 3 bases from J, with 13 bases in between. Germline assignment: CDR1 LNHDA and CDR2 SQIVND (reference sequence). The CDR3 is 14 residues long. CDR3 bases: TGTGCCAGTAGTCCAAAGACAGGCGACTATGGCTACACCTTC. Translating it yields CASSPKTGDYGYTF.

The chain joins TRBV24-1 to TRBJ2-1, with 8 positions matching TRBD2. With V trimmed by 4 bases and J by 6 bases, 7 bases remained unmatched. This CDR3 is 15 amino acids long. Germline loops: CDR1 KGHDR, CDR2 SFDVKD. The CDR3 nucleotides are TGTGCCACCAGTGAACCGGGAGGGGCCCTCAATGAGCAGTTCTTC. Its protein is CATSEPGGALNEQFF.

The rearrangement links TRBV5-4 to TRBJ2-3; 12 bases are shared with TRBD1. After removal of 3 bases from V and 4 bases from J, the junction contained 6 bases not matched to a gene. The length of the CDR3 is 16 residues. Germline V lookup: CDR1 SGHNT, CDR2 YYREEE (reference sequence). The CDR3 reads CASSWGTGGVSDTQYF. Here the CDR3 DNA reads TGTGCCAGCAGCTGGGGGACAGGGGGCGTATCAGATACGCAGTATTTT.

The rearrangement links TRBV12-5 to TRBJ1-2; 7 bases are a match to TRBD1. The CDR3 runs 19 residues. Trimming at V came to 0 bases and at J to 5 bases, leaving 18 bases not matched to a gene. In germline, CDR1 is LGHNT, CDR2 FRNRAP. This chain's CDR3 is CASGLVTTGAPFTAYGYTF. The CDR3 DNA is TGTGCTAGTGGTTTGGTGACCACAGGGGCCCCCTTTACCGCTTATGGCTACACCTTC.

This chain joins TRBV18 and TRBJ2-2; D might be TRBD1 (5 bases). CDR1 is KGHSH, CDR2 LQKENI, per germline. V lost 5 bases to trimming and J lost 5 bases, with 9 bases between them. CDR3 size: 13 residues. The DNA of the CDR3 is TGTGCCAGCTCAGAACAGGAGACCGGGGAGCTGTTTTTT. The encoded protein is CASSEQETGELFF. The full variable domain, its missing parts supplied by reference TRBV18 and TRBJ2-2, is NAGVMQNPRHLVRRRGQEARLRCSPMKGHSHVYWYRQLPEEGLKFMVYLQKENIIDESGMPKERFSAEFPKEGPSILRIQQVVRGDSAAYFCASSEQETGELFFGEGSRLTVL.

The chain combines TRBV6-2 or TRBV6-3 with TRBJ1-1; possible D gene TRBD1, 5 bases. There are 20 residues in the CDR3. Deletions cut 2 bases from V and 1 base from J, with 26 bases between. Germline V gives CDR1 MNHEY, CDR2 SVGEGT. CDR3 in DNA: TGTGCCAGCAGTTACGCTATAAGACGGGACGGAGGGTCAGAGAACACTGAAGCTTTCTTT. This sequence encodes CASSYAIRRDGGSENTEAFF.

The chain uses TRBV5-6 and TRBJ1-2, with 9 bases matching TRBD1. The CDR3 loop spans 14 amino acids. In germline, CDR1 is SGHDT, CDR2 YYEEEE. The J segment lost 4 bases and the V segment lost 2 bases, leaving 3 bases of the junction unmatched. The CDR3 DNA sequence: TGTGCCAGCAGCTTTGGGACAGGGCCCTATGGCTACACCTTC. It translates to CASSFGTGPYGYTF.

The chain joins TRBV19 to TRBJ2-1; the match to TRBD1 covers 11 bases. This CDR3 contains 18 residues. V dropped 4 bases and J dropped 5; count of bases not matched to a gene: 13. From germline, CDR1 is LNHDA and CDR2 SQIVND (reference sequence). In nucleotides, the CDR3 is TGTGCCAGTAGTACTCTGCCAGGGACAGGGGGGATAGACAATGAGCAGTTCTTC. Translation gives CASSTLPGTGGIDNEQFF.

The chain joins TRBV27 to TRBJ2-3, with 10 bases identical to TRBD2. Trimming at V came to 2 bases and at J to 6 bases, leaving 8 bases not matched to a gene. The CDR3 length is 16 residues. Per germline, CDR1 MNHEY and CDR2 SMNVEV (reference sequence). The CDR3 DNA sequence: TGTGCCAGCAGTTTAACGAGCGGGGGGGGCGGGGATACGCAGTATTTT. This gives the protein CASSLTSGGGGDTQYF.

The chain has TRBV2 and TRBJ1-1; 7 bases map to TRBD1. V shed 8 bases and J 1 base; nucleotides not matched to a gene: 4. The CDR3 consists of 13 residues. Germline CDR1 SNHLY, CDR2 FYNNEI. CDR3 DNA sequence: TGTGCCAGCGGCCGGGACAGGAACACTGAAGCTTTCTTT. Residues: CASGRDRNTEAFF. The entire variable domain, with the rest obtained from reference TRBV2 and TRBJ1-1, is as follows: EPEVTQTPSHQVTQMGQEVILRCVPISNHLYFYWYRQILGQKVEFLVSFYNNEISEKSEIFDDQFSVERPDGSNFTLKIRSTKLEDSAMYFCASGRDRNTEAFFGQGTRLTVV.